The clone carrying this T cell receptor beta chain has only one observation. The antigen is unknown. V was clipped by 0 bases and J by 10 bases, with 12 bases between them. Germline V lookup: CDR1 LNHNV, CDR2 YYDKDF (reference sequence). CDR3 length: 14 amino acids. The data were taken from a study of T cells in localized non-small cell lung cancer. Study-wide findings and caveats: Adjacent lung held a median roughly 60 of the top 100 tumor clones. Prolonged overall survival went with higher T cell density in the blood. Sequencing, confined to only one tumor region, leaves heterogeneity possible. Uninvolved adjacent lung had higher T cell clonality than tumor and all other tissues.

Produced via immunoSEQ multiplex PCR; TCRdb's table is partial and in-frame only. In the table there are approximately 30,000 clones, 85% to 90% of which are singletons. The sample consisted of peripheral blood, taken before any cancer treatment. The V gene is TRBV15, the J gene TRBJ1-4; D possibly corresponds to TRBD1 (5 bases). This sequence was found in a male donor older than 55 with stage III lung adenocarcinoma. The CDR3 nucleotides read TGTGCCACCAGCAGAGATAAAGCGGGGGGAAAACTGTTTTTT. As protein: CATSRDKAGGKLFF.